The 19 T cell receptor beta chains below come from one sample, sequenced in a study of cytomegalovirus exposure and HLA in healthy donors. The PCR ran on 60 Vbeta and 13 Jbeta primers. Sequencing used immunoSEQ multiplex PCR; TCRdb keeps in-frame clones, though not all of them. The sample records fewer than 150,000 clones, 60% to 85% being singletons. The sequenced sample was PBMCs. The receptors here all came from a male donor in good health and CMV-seronegative.

This clone has only one observation. The V gene is TRBV19, the J gene TRBJ2-1, with D possibly TRBD1 on 6 matching bases. Per the germline V gene, CDR1 is LNHDA and CDR2 is SQIVND (reference sequence). This CDR3 comprises 15 residues. Trimming removed 9 bases at V and 6 bases at J, with 21 bases between. The CDR3 protein is CASRKTGPPSNEQFF. The CDR3 nucleotides are TGTGCCAGCCGTAAGACAGGTCCCCCTTCCAATGAGCAGTTCTTC.

The chain links TRBV7-8 to TRBJ2-3; 7 bases fit TRBD1. CDR1 is SGHVS, CDR2 FQNEAQ, per germline. V dropped 5 bases and J dropped 2; count of bases not matched to a gene: 7. The CDR3 extends over 15 amino acids. The CDR3 DNA reads TGTGCCAGCAGCGCCCTAGGACAGGACACAGATACGCAGTATTTT. This translates into CASSALGQDTDTQYF.

V is TRBV5-8 and J is TRBJ1-1; no firm D call. The germline gives CDR1 SGHTS, CDR2 YDEGEE. The CDR3 sequence is 14 residues long. Trimming removed 0 bases at V and 4 bases at J, with 10 bases between. The CDR3 protein is CASSLGLQSTEAFF. CDR3 bases: TGTGCCAGCAGCTTGGGACTGCAGTCCACTGAAGCTTTCTTT. The entire variable domain, with the rest obtained from reference TRBV5-8 and TRBJ1-1, is as follows: EAGVTQSPTHLIKTRGQQATLRCSPISGHTSVYWYQQALGLGLQFLLWYDEGEERNRGNFPPRFSGRQFPNYSSELNVNALELEDSALYLCASSLGLQSTEAFFGQGTRLTVV.

This clone has a handful of counts. The rearrangement joins TRBV30 to TRBJ2-7; 7 bases agree with TRBD2. Losses at the gene ends were 0 bases for V and 3 bases for J; bases not matched to a gene: 8. The CDR3 consists of 15 residues. Germline assignment: CDR1 GTSNPN and CDR2 SVGIG (reference sequence). The CDR3 loop is CAWSVGVRGSYEQYF. As DNA, the CDR3 is TGTGCCTGGAGTGTAGGGGTACGCGGGAGCTACGAGCAGTACTTC.

V and J are TRBV9 and TRBJ2-2, with D unclear. The CDR3 is 12 amino acids. The ends were cut back, 1 base at V and 7 bases at J, with 5 bases in the middle. Germline V gives CDR1 SGDLS, CDR2 YYNGEE. CDR3 amino acids: CASSVSYGELFF. The CDR3 region has the DNA TGTGCCAGCAGCGTATCCTACGGGGAGCTGTTTTTT.

This clone was detected only a few times. The chain recombines TRBV5-1 with TRBJ1-3; the D is unclear. V was pared by 0 bases and J by 4 bases, with 11 bases between. The CDR3 has 15 amino acids. Germline V gives CDR1 SGHRS, CDR2 YFSETQ. CDR3 bases: TGCGCCAGCAGCTTGGCTAGTGGACTAGGAAACACCATATATTTT. As protein: CASSLASGLGNTIYF.

This clone was picked up a small number of times. The chain carries TRBV29-1 and TRBJ2-7; 11 nucleotides match TRBD2. Germline V gene lookup returns CDR1 SQVTM and CDR2 ANQGSEA. Unmatched junction bases numbered 3, after V lost 4 bases and J lost 7 bases. The length of the CDR3 is 12 residues. The CDR3: CSVVAGGGEQYF. The CDR3, as DNA: TGCAGCGTTGTAGCGGGAGGGGGGGAGCAGTACTTC.

This clone was counted a single time. The rearrangement links TRBV25-1 to TRBJ1-1; D is perhaps TRBD1 (6 bases). Germline V gene data show CDR1 as MGHDK and CDR2 as SYGVNS. This CDR3 is built from 13 residues. V was clipped by 4 bases and J by 10 bases, with 16 bases between them. CDR3 nucleotide sequence: TGTGCCAGCAGTGGATCCCAGGGGCGCGGAGCTTTCTTT. Amino acids: CASSGSQGRGAFF.

The V call is TRBV5-5, the J call TRBJ2-2; maybe TRBD1 (6 bases). Trimming cost V 4 bases and J 2 bases, with 9 bases left between them. Germline V gene lookup returns CDR1 SGHKS and CDR2 YYEKEE (reference sequence). This CDR3 contains 14 residues. Written as DNA, the CDR3 is TGTGCCAGCAGCCCGGGACATAACACCGGGGAGCTGTTTTTT. This encodes CASSPGHNTGELFF. Using reference TRBV5-5 and TRBJ2-2 for the parts outside the CDR3, the full variable domain is DAGVTQSPTHLIKTRGQQVTLRCSPISGHKSVSWYQQVLGQGPQFIFQYYEKEERGRGNFPDRFSARQFPNYSSELNVNALLLGDSALYLCASSPGHNTGELFFGEGSRLTVL.

This clone was seen a handful of times. J is TRBJ2-7 and V is TRBV19; D is unresolved. V shed 5 bases and J shed 2 bases, with 7 bases lying between them. The CDR3 has 12 amino acids. CDR1 LNHDA and CDR2 SQIVND come from the germline V gene (reference sequence). The CDR3 DNA reads TGTGCCAGTAGTCGACATCCCTACGAGCAGTACTTC. Translated, it gives CASSRHPYEQYF. Combining the CDR3 with reference TRBV19 and TRBJ2-7 gives the whole variable domain DGGITQSPKYLFRKEGQNVTLSCEQNLNHDAMYWYRQDPGQGLRLIYYSQIVNDFQKGDIAEGYSVSREKKESFPLTVTSAQKNPTAFYLCASSRHPYEQYFGPGTRLTVT.

The chain has TRBV25-1 and TRBJ2-1; D perhaps matches TRBD2 (6 bases). V was clipped by 1 base and J by 9 bases, with 16 bases between them. The CDR3 sequence is 15 residues long. Germline V gene sequence: CDR1 MGHDK, CDR2 SYGVNS. The CDR3 spells CASSESVREAAEQFF. In DNA, the CDR3 is TGTGCCAGCAGTGAATCGGTCAGGGAGGCCGCTGAGCAGTTCTTC.

This chain connects TRBV25-1 to TRBJ1-5, with 7 bases identical to TRBD1. V was pared by 4 bases and J by 4 bases, with 7 bases of the junction left unmatched. Germline CDR1 reads MGHDK; CDR2 reads SYGVNS. The CDR3 covers 15 residues. CDR3 bases: TGTGCCAGCAGTGTGTTTCGGACAGGTAATCAGCCCCAGCATTTT. It yields the protein CASSVFRTGNQPQHF.

V usage is TRBV4-3 and J usage is TRBJ2-2; possibly TRBD1 for D (5 bases). The CDR3 is 17 amino acids. Germline CDR1 and CDR2: LGHNA and YSLEER. V was shortened by 0 bases and J by 2 bases, with 13 bases between the two germline ends. CDR3 coding DNA: TGCGCCAGCAGCCAAGAGGGGTCCAGGGCCAACACCGGGGAGCTGTTTTTT. Translated, it gives CASSQEGSRANTGELFF.

There are a few counts of this clone. The J gene is TRBJ1-1, the V gene TRBV6-5; D is unresolved. Germline-derived CDR1 and CDR2 are MNHEY and SVGAGI. The length of the CDR3 is 15 residues. Deletions cut 6 bases from V and 0 bases from J, with 14 bases between. CDR3 loop: CASRRLGALNTEAFF. CDR3 sequence (DNA): TGTGCCAGCAGGAGACTGGGTGCGTTGAACACTGAAGCTTTCTTT.

This chain joins TRBV7-8 and TRBJ1-3, with TRBD1 matching 7 bases. With V trimmed by 1 base and J by 0 bases, 6 bases remained unmatched. Germline CDR1 and CDR2: SGHVS and FQNEAQ. CDR3 length: 17 residues. The CDR3 is CASSLVGTARSGNTIYF. CDR3 coding DNA: TGTGCCAGCAGCTTAGTGGGGACAGCTCGCTCTGGAAACACCATATATTTT. The full variable domain, rest sourced from reference TRBV7-8 and TRBJ1-3, is GAGVSQSPRYKVAKRGQDVALRCDPISGHVSLFWYQQALGQGPEFLTYFQNEAQLDKSGLPSDRFFAERPEGSVSTLKIQRTQQEDSAVYLCASSLVGTARSGNTIYFGEGSWLTVV.

The V gene is TRBV28, the J gene TRBJ2-2; D is undetermined. V was shortened by 6 bases and J by 1 base, with 9 bases between the two germline ends. CDR1 is MDHEN and CDR2 is SYDVKM in the germline V gene. The CDR3 consists of 14 residues. The CDR3 nucleotides are TGTGCCAGCAGCGAAACTGGGAACACCGGGGAGCTGTTTTTT. Residues: CASSETGNTGELFF.

This clone was recorded once. The rearrangement links TRBV9 to TRBJ2-4; 9 bases are shared with TRBD2. Looked up from germline, CDR1 is SGDLS and CDR2 is YYNGEE. The CDR3 has 16 amino acids. The V and J ends lost 0 bases and 7 bases, in that order; junction bases with no gene match: 8. The CDR3 nucleotides are TGTGCCAGCAGCGTAGTGGGCGGGGGGGCCGGTAACATTCAGTACTTC. Residues: CASSVVGGGAGNIQYF.

The chain has TRBV27 and TRBJ1-4, with 8 positions matching TRBD1. V dropped 5 bases and J dropped 2; count of bases not matched to a gene: 10. This CDR3 has 17 residues. Germline CDR1 reads MNHEY; CDR2 reads SMNVEV (reference sequence). The CDR3: CASSAYPGGRTNEKLFF. As DNA, the CDR3 is TGTGCCAGCAGTGCCTATCCAGGGGGCAGGACTAATGAAAAACTGTTTTTT.

The DNA of the CDR3 is TGTGCCAGCAGCCAAATAGCGGGGGGGGTCGGGGAGCTGTTTTTT. Its protein product is CASSQIAGGVGELFF. The V gene is TRBV4-2, the J gene TRBJ2-2; 11 bases match TRBD2. The CDR3 has 15 residues. Germline CDR1 LGHNA, CDR2 YNFKEQ. V gave up 2 bases and J gave up 7 bases; unmatched junction bases: 3.